This entry lists 24 T cell receptor beta chains sequenced from one sample in a study of OX40 agonist ivuxolimab in advanced cancers. The protocol was immunoSEQ multiplex PCR, while the TCRdb copy is restricted to in-frame clones and leaves out a portion. This table has about 72,000 clones, around 83% appearing once. Source: CD4+ or CD8+ T cells sorted from blood, taken in a trial of the OX40 agonist ivuxolimab. These receptors all stem from an adult with an advanced solid tumor such as melanoma, head and neck, liver or kidney cancer.

The chain links TRBV7-9 to TRBJ2-3, with 13 bases aligning to TRBD2. Germline V lookup: CDR1 SEHNR, CDR2 FQNEAQ (reference sequence). The CDR3 contains 16 residues. V lost 6 bases and J lost 2; bases outside the gene matches: 5. The CDR3 loop reads CASRQTSGRATDTQYF. The CDR3 DNA follows: TGTGCCAGCAGGCAAACTAGCGGGAGGGCCACAGATACGCAGTATTTT. Full variable domain (outside the CDR3, taken from reference TRBV7-9 and TRBJ2-3): DTGVSQNPRHKITKRGQNVTFRCDPISEHNRLYWYRQTLGQGPEFLTYFQNEAQLEKSRLLSDRFSAERPKGSFSTLEIQRTEQGDSAMYLCASRQTSGRATDTQYFGPGTRLTVL.

J is TRBJ2-2 and V is TRBV11-3; 9 nucleotides agree with TRBD2. Germline loops: CDR1 SGHNT, CDR2 YENEEA. Germline trimming cut 3 bases from V and 5 bases from J; bases unmatched to any gene: 4. CDR3 length equals 15 residues. CDR3 bases: TGTGCCAGCAGCTTGAGCGGGAGGCGTACCGGGGAGCTGTTTTTT. This translates into CASSLSGRRTGELFF.

In DNA, the CDR3 is TGTGTGACCGCCGGCTCTGGGGCCAACGTCCTGACTTTC. It codes for CVTAGSGANVLTF. This chain links TRBV28 with TRBJ2-6; D unclear. The CDR3 covers 13 residues. Germline CDR1 MDHEN, CDR2 SYDVKM.

The chain combines TRBV7-9 with TRBJ1-1; D unclear. Germline CDR1 SEHNR, CDR2 FQNEAQ (reference sequence). The V gene lost 5 bases and the J gene lost 6 bases, with 13 bases spanning the gap. The CDR3 runs 13 residues. The CDR3 sequence: CASSLWVPPEAFF. CDR3 sequence (DNA): TGTGCCAGCAGCCTCTGGGTCCCCCCTGAAGCTTTCTTT.

The chain employs TRBV19 and TRBJ2-1; D call uncertain. CDR3 length equals 13 residues. V lost 8 bases and J lost 0, with 8 bases in between. Germline lookup yields CDR1 LNHDA and CDR2 SQIVND (reference sequence). The CDR3 DNA reads TGTGCCAGTCGCGGAAACTCCTACAATGAGCAGTTCTTC. Translated, it gives CASRGNSYNEQFF.

This clone was seen a handful of times. The chain carries TRBV5-1 and TRBJ2-2; D possibly corresponds to TRBD2 (6 bases). V was trimmed by 7 bases and J by 0 bases, leaving 16 bases between them. Per germline, CDR1 SGHRS and CDR2 YFSETQ. The CDR3 is 16 amino acids. This chain's CDR3 is CASRQERASNTGELFF. The CDR3 coding sequence is TGCGCCAGCCGGCAGGAGCGGGCCTCGAACACCGGGGAGCTGTTTTTT.

The chain is built from TRBV4-3 and TRBJ2-5; TRBD1 matches 7 bases. J was trimmed by 4 bases and V by 0 bases; bases with no gene match: 5. The CDR3 runs to 15 residues. Germline V gene lookup returns CDR1 LGHNA and CDR2 YSLEER. CDR3 sequence: CASSQDWGTVETQYF. The DNA for the CDR3 is TGCGCCAGCAGCCAAGATTGGGGGACAGTAGAGACCCAGTACTTC.

The chain employs TRBV28 and TRBJ2-7, with 14 bases that match TRBD2. Germline values: CDR1 MDHEN, CDR2 SYDVKM. The CDR3 has 17 amino acids. Germline trimming cut 6 bases from V and 3 bases from J; bases unmatched to any gene: 10. In DNA form, the CDR3 reads TGTGCCAGCAGACGAGGGACTAGCGGGAGTTCAATCTACGAGCAGTACTTC. Translation: CASRRGTSGSSIYEQYF.

The CDR3 nucleotides read TGTGCCAGCAGCGCCGTGTTGGGGGATCGGAACATTCAGTACTTC. This encodes CASSAVLGDRNIQYF. The chain is built from TRBV7-2 and TRBJ2-4, with D perhaps TRBD1 or TRBD2 (5 bases each). The length of the CDR3 is 15 residues. The germline V and J ends were trimmed by 5 bases and 7 bases, with 18 bases remaining between them. Germline CDR1 and CDR2: SGHTA and FQGNSA.

V and J are TRBV19 and TRBJ2-2; no firm D call. The germline V gene has CDR1 LNHDA and CDR2 SQIVND (reference sequence). V dropped 10 bases and J dropped 8 bases, with 11 bases sitting between them. The CDR3 length is 11 residues. CDR3 nucleotide sequence: TGTGCCACCATTTTTGCGGGGGAGCTGTTTTTT. The encoded protein is CATIFAGELFF.

The table lists this clone with a count of one. This chain connects TRBV30 to TRBJ2-7, with 13 bases matching TRBD2. The CDR3 totals 14 residues. Germline loops: CDR1 GTSNPN, CDR2 SVGIG (reference sequence). V lost 0 bases and J lost 4; bases outside the gene matches: 0. The CDR3 region is CAWSVLAGGYEQYF. The CDR3 DNA follows: TGTGCCTGGAGTGTACTAGCGGGAGGGTACGAGCAGTACTTC.

J is TRBJ1-1 and V is TRBV11-2; a weak D match, TRBD1 (5 bases). Germline assignment: CDR1 SGHAT and CDR2 FQNNGV. The CDR3 totals 15 residues. Trimming took 5 bases from V and 5 from J, leaving 18 bases between them. The DNA of the CDR3 is TGTGCCAGCAGCCGGATGGGGCTAGGAGGAACTGAAGCTTTCTTT. It translates to CASSRMGLGGTEAFF. Based on the CDR3 plus reference TRBV11-2 and TRBJ1-1, the full variable domain is EAGVAQSPRYKIIEKRQSVAFWCNPISGHATLYWYQQILGQGPKLLIQFQNNGVVDDSQLPKDRFSAERLKGVDSTLKIQPAKLEDSAVYLCASSRMGLGGTEAFFGQGTRLTVV.

The chain has TRBV11-2 and TRBJ1-1; D is perhaps TRBD1 (6 bases). Trimming removed 5 bases from V and 1 base from J, with 11 bases in between. This CDR3 has 14 residues. Germline V gene data show CDR1 as SGHAT and CDR2 as FQNNGV. The CDR3 DNA is TGTGCCAGCAGCGGGCGAGGGGGGAACACTGAAGCTTTCTTT. Its translation is CASSGRGGNTEAFF.

This chain connects TRBV7-2 to TRBJ1-5, with D perhaps matching TRBD1 (6 bases). CDR3 length: 16 amino acids. The V end was cut by 6 bases, the J end by 5 bases, with 20 bases between. Germline-derived CDR1 and CDR2 are SGHTA and FQGNSA. The CDR3 here is CASRQTGTRGYQPQHF. CDR3 in DNA: TGTGCCAGCAGACAAACCGGGACAAGAGGATATCAGCCCCAGCATTTT.

The table lists this clone with a few counts. The V call is TRBV5-1, the J call TRBJ2-7; the match to TRBD2 covers 10 bases. Germline CDR1 SGHRS, CDR2 YFSETQ. This CDR3 is built from 21 residues. V lost 5 bases to trimming and J lost 2 bases; unmatched junction nucleotides: 25. The DNA of the CDR3 is TGCGCCAGCAGGGCCTCGAGATGGGATTTAAAAGGGACTAGCGAAACCTACGAGCAGTACTTC. Translated: CASRASRWDLKGTSETYEQYF.

V and J are TRBV19 and TRBJ1-1, with unresolved D. The CDR3 covers 15 residues. The ends were cut back, 3 bases at V and 1 base at J, with 12 bases in the middle. CDR1 LNHDA and CDR2 SQIVND come from the germline V gene (reference sequence). The CDR3: CASSILVLRNTEAFF. CDR3 sequence (DNA): TGTGCCAGTAGTATTTTAGTCCTCAGGAACACTGAAGCTTTCTTT.

This chain connects TRBV28 to TRBJ2-7; 12 bases line up with TRBD2. There are 18 residues in the CDR3. The V and J ends lost 6 bases and 0 bases, in that order; junction bases with no gene match: 12. Germline V gives CDR1 MDHEN, CDR2 SYDVKM. CDR3 DNA sequence: TGTGCCAGCAGGTGGACTAGCGGGGCAGGTGGGAGCTCCTACGAGCAGTACTTC. Protein product: CASRWTSGAGGSSYEQYF.

For the CDR3, the DNA is TGTGCCAGCAAGAGGGACAGGGGGACCGAGACCCAGTACTTC. This sequence encodes CASKRDRGTETQYF. The V gene is TRBV6-5, the J gene TRBJ2-5, with 11 bases identical to TRBD1. The trim removed 7 bases at V and 5 bases at J, leaving 6 bases unmatched. Per germline, CDR1 MNHEY and CDR2 SVGAGI. The CDR3 loop spans 14 amino acids.

The chain has TRBV28 and TRBJ2-1, with TRBD2 identical over 15 bases. The CDR3 consists of 15 residues. Germline lookup yields CDR1 MDHEN and CDR2 SYDVKM. The junction had 3 bases not matched to a gene; V was cut back by 10 bases and J by 2 bases. The CDR3 DNA follows: TGTGCCACCGGGACTAGCGGGAGGCCCTACAATGAGCAGTTCTTC. Protein sequence: CATGTSGRPYNEQFF. Full variable domain (missing parts from reference TRBV28 and TRBJ2-1): DVKVTQSSRYLVKRTGEKVFLECVQDMDHENMFWYRQDPGLGLRLIYFSYDVKMKEKGDIPEGYSVSREKKERFSLILESASTNQTSMYLCATGTSGRPYNEQFFGPGTRLTVL.

The V and J genes are TRBV9 and TRBJ2-1, with no clear D. Trimming removed 7 bases from V and 3 bases from J, with 11 bases in between. The CDR3 sequence is 13 residues long. Germline V gene data show CDR1 as SGDLS and CDR2 as YYNGEE. For the CDR3, the DNA is TGTGCCAGCTCGTCCCGCAGCTACAATGAGCAGTTCTTC. Its protein product is CASSSRSYNEQFF.

This rearrangement joins TRBV6-6 to TRBJ1-3, with D unclear. Trimming removed 2 bases from V and 0 bases from J, with 8 bases in between. The germline V gene has CDR1 MNHNY and CDR2 SVGAGI (reference sequence). The CDR3 totals 15 residues. CDR3: CASSYSPSSGNTIYF. CDR3 bases: TGTGCCAGCAGTTACAGCCCCAGCTCTGGAAACACCATATATTTT.

The chain joins TRBV27 to TRBJ2-5; 8 bases are a match to TRBD2. CDR1 is MNHEY and CDR2 is SMNVEV in the germline V gene (reference sequence). The trim removed 6 bases at V and 1 base at J, leaving 19 bases unmatched. This CDR3 contains 19 residues. The CDR3 coding sequence is TGTGCCAGCAGCCCCCCAGCGGGAGAACCGGGAGCTATCCAAGAGACCCAGTACTTC. It yields the protein CASSPPAGEPGAIQETQYF.

This clone was detected only a few times. V usage is TRBV7-8 and J usage is TRBJ2-1; D is unresolved. The germline V gene encodes CDR1 SGHVS and CDR2 FQNEAQ. The CDR3 totals 11 residues. With 5 bases removed from V and 10 bases from J, the gap between germline ends came to 9 bases. The CDR3 spells CASSLPGEQFF. CDR3 nucleotides: TGTGCCAGCAGCCTCCCCGGAGAGCAGTTCTTC.

The rearrangement uses TRBV18 and TRBJ2-1; 7 nucleotides match TRBD1. The CDR3 loop spans 17 amino acids. V was clipped by 4 bases and J by 3 bases; unmatched bases: 12. From germline, CDR1 is KGHSH and CDR2 LQKENI. Here the CDR3 reads CASSLNPGPGGYNEQFF. The CDR3 DNA sequence: TGTGCCAGCTCACTAAACCCGGGACCAGGGGGCTACAATGAGCAGTTCTTC. The entire variable domain, with the rest obtained from reference TRBV18 and TRBJ2-1, is as follows: NAGVMQNPRHLVRRRGQEARLRCSPMKGHSHVYWYRQLPEEGLKFMVYLQKENIIDESGMPKERFSAEFPKEGPSILRIQQVVRGDSAAYFCASSLNPGPGGYNEQFFGPGTRLTVL.